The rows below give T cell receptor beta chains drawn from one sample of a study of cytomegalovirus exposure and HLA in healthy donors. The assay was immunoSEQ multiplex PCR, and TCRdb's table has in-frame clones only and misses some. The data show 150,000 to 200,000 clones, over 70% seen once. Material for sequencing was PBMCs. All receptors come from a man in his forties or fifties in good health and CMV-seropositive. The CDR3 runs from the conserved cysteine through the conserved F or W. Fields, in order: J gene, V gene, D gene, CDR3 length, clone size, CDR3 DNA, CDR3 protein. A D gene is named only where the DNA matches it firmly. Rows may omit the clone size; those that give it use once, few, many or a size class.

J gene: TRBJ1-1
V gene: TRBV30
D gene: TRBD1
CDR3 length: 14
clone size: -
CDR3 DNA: TGTGCCTGGGACACCGGGACAGGGGGCAAGGAAGCTTTCTTT
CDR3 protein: CAWDTGTGGKEAFF

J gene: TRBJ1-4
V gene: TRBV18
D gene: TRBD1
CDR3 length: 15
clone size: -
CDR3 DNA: TGTGCCAGCTCACCAACAGGGGCAACTAATGAAAAACTGTTTTTT
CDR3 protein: CASSPTGATNEKLFF

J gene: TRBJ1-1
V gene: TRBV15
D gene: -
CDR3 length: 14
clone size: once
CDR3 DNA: TGTGCCACCAGCAGAGGCCCAGAGGGAAGGGAGGCTTTCTTT
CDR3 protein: CATSRGPEGREAFF

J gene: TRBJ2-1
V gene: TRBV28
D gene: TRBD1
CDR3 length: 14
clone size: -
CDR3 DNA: TGTGCCAGCACCGGGACAGGGGTGACCAATGAGCAGTTCTTC
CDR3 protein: CASTGTGVTNEQFF

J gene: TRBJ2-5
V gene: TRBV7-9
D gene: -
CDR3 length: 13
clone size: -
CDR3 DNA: TGTGCCAGCAGCCCGAGGGGGGGGGAGACCCAGTACTTC
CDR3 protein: CASSPRGGETQYF

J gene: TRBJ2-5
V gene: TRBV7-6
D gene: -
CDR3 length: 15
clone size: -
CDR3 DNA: TGTGCCAGCAGTCTCGGGTTTAGCGGTCCGGAGACCCAGTACTTC
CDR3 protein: CASSLGFSGPETQYF

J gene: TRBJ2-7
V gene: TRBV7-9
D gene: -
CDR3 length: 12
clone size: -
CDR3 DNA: TGTGCCAGCAGCTTCACAGGCTGGGAGCAGTACTTC
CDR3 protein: CASSFTGWEQYF

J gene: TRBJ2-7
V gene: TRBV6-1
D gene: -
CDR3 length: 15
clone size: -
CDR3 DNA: TGTGCCAGCAGTGAATGGCAGTCTAGCTCCTACGAGCAGTACTTC
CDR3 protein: CASSEWQSSSYEQYF

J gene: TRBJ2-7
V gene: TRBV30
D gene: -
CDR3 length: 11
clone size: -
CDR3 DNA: TGTGCCGGGAAGGGGGGGCTGGAGCAGTACTTC
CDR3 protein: CAGKGGLEQYF

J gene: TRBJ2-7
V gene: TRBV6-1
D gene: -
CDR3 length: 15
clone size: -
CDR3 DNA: TGTGCCAGCAGACATAGGGGGGGCAAGACCTACGAGCAGTACTTC
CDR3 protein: CASRHRGGKTYEQYF

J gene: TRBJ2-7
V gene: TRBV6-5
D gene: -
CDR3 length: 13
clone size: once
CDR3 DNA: TGTGCCAGCAGTTACGCGACAGGCCTCGAGCAGTACTTC
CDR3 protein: CASSYATGLEQYF

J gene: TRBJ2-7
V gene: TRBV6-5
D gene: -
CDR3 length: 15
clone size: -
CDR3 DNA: TGTGCCAGCAGAGAGACTCCGGGGGTAACCTACGAGCAGTACTTC
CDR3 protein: CASRETPGVTYEQYF

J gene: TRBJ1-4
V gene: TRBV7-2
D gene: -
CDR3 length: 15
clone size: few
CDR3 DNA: TGTGCCAGCAGCCCCGCGCGGGGGGAAAAGGAAAAACTGTTTTTT
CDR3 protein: CASSPARGEKEKLFF

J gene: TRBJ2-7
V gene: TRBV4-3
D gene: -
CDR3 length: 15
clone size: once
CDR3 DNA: TGCGCCAGCAGCCAAGATATACGGGGTCGCCTCGAGCAGTACTTC
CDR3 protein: CASSQDIRGRLEQYF

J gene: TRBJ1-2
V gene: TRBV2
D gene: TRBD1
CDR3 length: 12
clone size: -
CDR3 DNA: TGTGCCAGCAGACCGACAGGGGATGGCTACACCTTC
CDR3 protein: CASRPTGDGYTF

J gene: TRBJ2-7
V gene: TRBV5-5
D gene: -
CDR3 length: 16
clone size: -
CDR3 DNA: TGTGCCAGCAGTCTCTTGGCTACGGCGGCGTCATACGAGCAGTACTTC
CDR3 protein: CASSLLATAASYEQYF

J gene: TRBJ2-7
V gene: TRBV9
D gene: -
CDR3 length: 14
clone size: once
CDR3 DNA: TGTGCCAGCAGCGTATTGTCCAGCTCCTACGAGCAGTACTTC
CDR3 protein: CASSVLSSSYEQYF

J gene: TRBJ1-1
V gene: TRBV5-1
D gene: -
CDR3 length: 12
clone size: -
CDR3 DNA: TGCGCCAGCAGCTTGGGGGAGGGTAAAGCTTTCTTT
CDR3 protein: CASSLGEGKAFF

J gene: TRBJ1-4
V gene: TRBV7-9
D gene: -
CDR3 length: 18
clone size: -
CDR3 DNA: TGTGCCAGCTCCCCGGGACTAACACCGCTGGCAACTAATGAAAAACTGTTTTTT
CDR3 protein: CASSPGLTPLATNEKLFF

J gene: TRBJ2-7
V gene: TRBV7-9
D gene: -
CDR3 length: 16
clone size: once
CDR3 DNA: TGTGCCAGCAGCTTAGCGGGGGGCAGGGGGAGGTACGAGCAGTACTTC
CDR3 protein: CASSLAGGRGRYEQYF

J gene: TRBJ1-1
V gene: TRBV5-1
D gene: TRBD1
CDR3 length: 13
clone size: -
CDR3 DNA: TGCGCCAGCAGCGTAGGGACAGCAGCTGAAGCTTTCTTT
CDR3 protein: CASSVGTAAEAFF

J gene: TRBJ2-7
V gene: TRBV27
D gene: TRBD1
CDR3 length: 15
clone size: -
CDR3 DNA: TGTGCCAGCAGTCTAGAGGGGACAGGGATTTACGAGCAGTACTTC
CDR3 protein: CASSLEGTGIYEQYF

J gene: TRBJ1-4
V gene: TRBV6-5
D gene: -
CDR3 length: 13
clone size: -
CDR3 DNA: TGTGTGCCAGCGGGGGGGTGGGGTGAAAAACTGTTTTTT
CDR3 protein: CVPAGGWGEKLFF

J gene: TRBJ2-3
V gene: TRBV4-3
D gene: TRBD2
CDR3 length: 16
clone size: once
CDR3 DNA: TGCGCCAGCAGCCAAATGTACGGGAGGGGCACAGATACGCAGTATTTT
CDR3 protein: CASSQMYGRGTDTQYF

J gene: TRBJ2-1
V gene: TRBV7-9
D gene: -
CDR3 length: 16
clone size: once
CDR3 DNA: TGTGCCAGCAGTCCGATGGCGGGATCCTCCTACAATGAGCAGTTCTTC
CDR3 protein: CASSPMAGSSYNEQFF

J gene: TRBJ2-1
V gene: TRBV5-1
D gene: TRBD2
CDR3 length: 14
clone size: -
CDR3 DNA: TGCGCCAGCAAATCGGGAGGGCCTTACAATGAGCAGTTCTTC
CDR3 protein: CASKSGGPYNEQFF

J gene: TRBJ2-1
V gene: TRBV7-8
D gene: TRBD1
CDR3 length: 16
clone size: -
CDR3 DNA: TGTGCCAGCAGCCAACACAGGGGATTCTCCTACAATGAGCAGTTCTTC
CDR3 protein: CASSQHRGFSYNEQFF

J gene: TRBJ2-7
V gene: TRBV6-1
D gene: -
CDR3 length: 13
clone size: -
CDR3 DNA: TGTGCCAGCAATCTAATCCCCTCCTACGAGCAGTACTTC
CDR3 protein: CASNLIPSYEQYF

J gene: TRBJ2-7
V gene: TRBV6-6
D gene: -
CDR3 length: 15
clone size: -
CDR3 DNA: TGTGCCAGCAGTTACTCGGGTCGGGAAGGAGGCGAGCAGTACTTC
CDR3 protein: CASSYSGREGGEQYF

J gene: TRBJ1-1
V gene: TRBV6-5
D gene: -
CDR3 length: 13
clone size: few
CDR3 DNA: TGTGCCAGCAGCCCCCCGGGGGGCACTGAAGCTTTCTTT
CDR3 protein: CASSPPGGTEAFF

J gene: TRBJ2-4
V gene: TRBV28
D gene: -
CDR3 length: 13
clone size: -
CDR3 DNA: TGTGCCAGCGAAGACTTAGCCAAAAACATTCAGTACTTC
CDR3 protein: CASEDLAKNIQYF

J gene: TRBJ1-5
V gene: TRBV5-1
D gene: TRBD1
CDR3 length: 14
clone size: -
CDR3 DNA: TGCGCCAGCAGCTCTACAGGGGGCAATCAGCCCCAGCATTTT
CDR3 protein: CASSSTGGNQPQHF

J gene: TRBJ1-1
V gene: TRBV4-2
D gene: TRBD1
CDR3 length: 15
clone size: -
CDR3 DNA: TGTGCCAGCAGCCAAGAGCAGGGGGCTGGGACTGAAGCTTTCTTT
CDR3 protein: CASSQEQGAGTEAFF

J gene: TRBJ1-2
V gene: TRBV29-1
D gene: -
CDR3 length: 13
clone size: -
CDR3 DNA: TGCAGCGTTGAGTGGGGACACCTCTATGGCTACACCTTC
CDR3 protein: CSVEWGHLYGYTF

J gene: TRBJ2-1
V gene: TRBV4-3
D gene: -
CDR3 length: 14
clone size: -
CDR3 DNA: TGCGCCAGCAGCCCGGACTTCAACTACAATGAGCAGTTCTTC
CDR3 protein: CASSPDFNYNEQFF

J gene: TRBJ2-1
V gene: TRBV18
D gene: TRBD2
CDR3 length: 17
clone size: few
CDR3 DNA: TGTGCCAGCTCACCACCGCGACTAGCGGGGGCCTACAATGAGCAGTTCTTC
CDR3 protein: CASSPPRLAGAYNEQFF

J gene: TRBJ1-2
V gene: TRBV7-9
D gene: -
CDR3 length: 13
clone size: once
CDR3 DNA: TGTGCCAGCAGCTTAGGTGGGGCGGGAGGCTACACCTTC
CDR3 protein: CASSLGGAGGYTF

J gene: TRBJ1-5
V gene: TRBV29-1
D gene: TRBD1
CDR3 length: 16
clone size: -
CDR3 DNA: TGCAGCGTGGGGGACAGTGAGAAAGGGAGCGATCAGCCCCAGCATTTT
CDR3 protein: CSVGDSEKGSDQPQHF

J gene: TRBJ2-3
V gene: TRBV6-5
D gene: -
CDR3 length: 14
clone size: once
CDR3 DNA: TGTGCCAGCAAACTAGGGGGGGCAGGGGATACGCAGTATTTT
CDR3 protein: CASKLGGAGDTQYF

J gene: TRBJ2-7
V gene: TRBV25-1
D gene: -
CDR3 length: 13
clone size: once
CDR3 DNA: TGTGCCAGCAGCCGCCCTCTTACGGACGAGCAGTACTTC
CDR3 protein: CASSRPLTDEQYF

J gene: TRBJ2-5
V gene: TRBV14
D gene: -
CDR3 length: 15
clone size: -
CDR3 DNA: TGTGCCAGCAGCCCTACCATCGCCTGGGCCGAGACCCAGTACTTC
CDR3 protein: CASSPTIAWAETQYF

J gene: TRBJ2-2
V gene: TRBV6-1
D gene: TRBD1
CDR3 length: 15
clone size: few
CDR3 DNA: TGTGCCAGCAGAGCCGGGACAGGGGACACCGGGGAGCTGTTTTTT
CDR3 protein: CASRAGTGDTGELFF

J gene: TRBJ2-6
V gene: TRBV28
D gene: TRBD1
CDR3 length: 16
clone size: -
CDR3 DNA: TGTGCCAGCAGTCCCCATACAGGGGCCGGGGCCAACGTCCTGACTTTC
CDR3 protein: CASSPHTGAGANVLTF

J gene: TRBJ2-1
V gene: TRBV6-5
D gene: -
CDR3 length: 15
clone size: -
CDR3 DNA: TGTGCCAGTCTGGCAGCAGGCAGGGCCTACAATGAGCAGTTCTTC
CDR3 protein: CASLAAGRAYNEQFF

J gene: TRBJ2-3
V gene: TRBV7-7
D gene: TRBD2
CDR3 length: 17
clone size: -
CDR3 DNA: TGTGCTAGCAGCTTGGGTAAAGCGGGAGGGCCGCAGGATACGCAGTATTTT
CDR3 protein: CASSLGKAGGPQDTQYF

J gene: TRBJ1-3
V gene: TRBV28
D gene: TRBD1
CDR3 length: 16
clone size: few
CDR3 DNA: TGTGCCAGCAGTTTCGGGACAGAAAGAAATGGAAACACCATATATTTT
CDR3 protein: CASSFGTERNGNTIYF

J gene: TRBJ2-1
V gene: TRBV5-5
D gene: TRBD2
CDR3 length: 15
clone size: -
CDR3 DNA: TGTGCCAGCAGCCAAGGACTAGCGTACTACAATGAGCAGTTCTTC
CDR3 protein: CASSQGLAYYNEQFF